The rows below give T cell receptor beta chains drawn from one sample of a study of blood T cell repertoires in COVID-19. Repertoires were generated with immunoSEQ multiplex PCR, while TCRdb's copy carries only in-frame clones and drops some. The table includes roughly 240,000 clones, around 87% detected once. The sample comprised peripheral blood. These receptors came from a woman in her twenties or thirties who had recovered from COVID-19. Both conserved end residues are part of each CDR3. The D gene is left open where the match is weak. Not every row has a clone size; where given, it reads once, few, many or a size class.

CDR3aa: CASSPPTGGFTEAFF
CDR3nt: TGTGCCAGCAGCCCCCCGACAGGGGGCTTCACTGAAGCTTTCTTT
j_gene: TRBJ1-1
v_gene: TRBV5-4
d_gene: TRBD1
abundance: .

CDR3aa: CASSQDPQGAFF
CDR3nt: TGTGCCAGCAGCCAAGATCCCCAGGGGGCTTTCTTT
j_gene: TRBJ1-1
v_gene: TRBV14
d_gene: .
abundance: .

CDR3aa: CASSKQEPKRGFRYEQYF
CDR3nt: TGTGCCAGCAGCAAACAAGAACCCAAGCGGGGGTTCAGGTACGAGCAGTACTTC
j_gene: TRBJ2-7
v_gene: TRBV21-1
d_gene: .
abundance: once

CDR3aa: CASSLPGVFGVETQYF
CDR3nt: TGTGCCAGCAGCCTCCCGGGGGTTTTTGGGGTAGAGACCCAGTACTTC
j_gene: TRBJ2-5
v_gene: TRBV3-1/TRBV3-2
d_gene: .
abundance: few

CDR3aa: CASSLALFFQETQYF
CDR3nt: TGTGCCAGCAGCTTAGCTTTATTTTTCCAAGAGACCCAGTACTTC
j_gene: TRBJ2-5
v_gene: TRBV7-6
d_gene: .
abundance: .

CDR3aa: CASGSPTMSNTGELFF
CDR3nt: TGTGCTAGTGGTTCGCCCACTATGTCGAACACCGGGGAGCTGTTTTTT
j_gene: TRBJ2-2
v_gene: TRBV12-5
d_gene: .
abundance: .

CDR3aa: CASSSMEYEQYF
CDR3nt: TGTGCCAGCAGCTCCATGGAGTACGAGCAGTACTTC
j_gene: TRBJ2-7
v_gene: TRBV5-6
d_gene: .
abundance: .

CDR3aa: CASSQDRGSGGAQETQYF
CDR3nt: TGTGCCAGCAGCCAAGATCGGGGGAGCGGGGGGGCCCAAGAGACCCAGTACTTC
j_gene: TRBJ2-5
v_gene: TRBV4-2
d_gene: TRBD2
abundance: .

CDR3aa: CASSLSFHQTYEQYF
CDR3nt: TGTGCCAGCAGCTTGTCCTTTCACCAGACTTACGAGCAGTACTTC
j_gene: TRBJ2-7
v_gene: TRBV11-1
d_gene: .
abundance: .

CDR3aa: CAISGVGQVLLRSSYNEQFF
CDR3nt: TGTGCCATCAGCGGAGTCGGACAGGTGCTCCTCCGTAGCTCCTACAATGAGCAGTTCTTC
j_gene: TRBJ2-1
v_gene: TRBV10-3
d_gene: TRBD1
abundance: .

CDR3aa: CSVVSGLTYGYTF
CDR3nt: TGCAGCGTTGTTTCGGGACTGACCTATGGCTACACCTTC
j_gene: TRBJ1-2
v_gene: TRBV29-1
d_gene: .
abundance: .